The TCR beta chain described here comes from a study of human T cells and chemical hapten exposure. Broader study findings: Significantly more large CDR3 similarity clusters were formed by expanded TCRs than by controls. High-frequency TCRs, those above 1 in 1000, stayed the same after DPC sensitization.

Indicated time point: pre-sensitization, week 0. The sample's treatment: therapeutic diphenylcyclopropenone sensitization with weekly scalp DPC. Blood was drawn before each patch test was applied. This clonotype has a count of ten or more. Antigen: not known. This CDR3 spans 15 amino acids. The germline gives CDR1 SQVTM, CDR2 ANQGSEA. Trimming shortened V by 0 bases and J by 0 bases, and 8 bases separated the two germline ends. The library put unique molecular identifiers onto individual cDNA molecules. TCRdb itself ran the RACE reads through MiXCR, one entry per CDR3 protein. The sample yields 380,000 or so distinct CDR3 sequences, about 5.4% seen once.

The receptor was derived from a woman younger than 30 with alopecia areata. Some clones in this sample may be carry-over from other donors' samples. The sequencing used whole blood, collected in connection with sensitization to the hapten diphenylcyclopropenone (DPC). This chain joins TRBV29-1 and TRBJ2-2; D gene unclear. CDR3 residues: CSVEDRAANTGELFF. The CDR3 coding sequence is TGCAGCGTTGAAGACCGAGCCGCGAACACCGGGGAGCTGTTTTTT.